These 9 T cell receptor beta chains share one sample of origin, sequenced in a study of blood T cell repertoires in COVID-19. Sequencing was performed with immunoSEQ multiplex PCR; in TCRdb, only in-frame clones are kept and a portion is missing. The sample has more than 150,000 clones, 80% to 90% seen once. Material for sequencing was peripheral blood. The receptor set was obtained from a man in his 70s with active or convalescent COVID-19.

The genes are TRBV7-2 and TRBJ1-1; TRBD1 matches at 8 bases. Germline loops: CDR1 SGHTA, CDR2 FQGNSA. The CDR3 extends over 13 amino acids. Germline trimming cut 5 bases from V and 11 bases from J; bases unmatched to any gene: 10. DNA for the CDR3: TGTGCCAGCAGCCGGGCAGGGGGCCTTCGTGCTTTCTTT. Protein sequence: CASSRAGGLRAFF. The whole variable domain, remainder taken from reference TRBV7-2 and TRBJ1-1, is GAGVSQSPSNKVTEKGKDVELRCDPISGHTALYWYRQSLGQGLEFLIYFQGNSAPDKSGLPSDRFSAERTGGSVSTLTIQRTQQEDSAVYLCASSRAGGLRAFFGQGTRLTVV.

This clone was seen just once. V and J are TRBV18 and TRBJ1-5, with TRBD1 as a possible D gene (6 bases). This CDR3 has 17 amino acids. Germline-derived CDR1 and CDR2 are KGHSH and LQKENI. Trimming cost V 4 bases and J 6 bases, with 22 bases left between them. CDR3 region: CASSLSPPGDLGQPQHF. In DNA, the CDR3 is TGTGCCAGCTCACTCTCCCCTCCAGGGGATCTCGGTCAGCCCCAGCATTTT.

The chain carries TRBV5-1 and TRBJ1-2; D is possibly TRBD1 (5 bases). In germline, CDR1 is SGHRS, CDR2 YFSETQ. The CDR3 contains 17 residues. V lost 4 bases to trimming and J lost 8 bases, with 27 bases between them. The CDR3 DNA follows: TGCGCCAGCAGCCAGGAGGGGACCCGACGTGTGGGTGAAGGCTACACCTTC. It encodes CASSQEGTRRVGEGYTF.

The chain has TRBV19 and TRBJ2-7; no clear D. Trimming left V 3 bases short and J 5 bases short, with 11 bases between. The CDR3 is 13 residues long. Per the germline V gene, CDR1 is LNHDA and CDR2 is SQIVND (reference sequence). The CDR3 coding sequence is TGTGCCAGTAGTATGAACAACCCTCACGAGCAGTACTTC. Its translation is CASSMNNPHEQYF.

The rearrangement links TRBV9 to TRBJ2-7; a weak D match, TRBD2 (6 bases). Per germline, CDR1 SGDLS and CDR2 YYNGEE. The length of the CDR3 is 15 residues. V lost 1 base to trimming and J lost 2 bases, with 13 bases between them. CDR3 amino acids: CASSVSGGEAYEQYF. DNA for the CDR3: TGTGCCAGCAGCGTATCTGGCGGGGAAGCCTACGAGCAGTACTTC.

The V and J genes are TRBV4-3 and TRBJ2-5; D gene unclear. CDR1 and CDR2 (germline): LGHNA, YSLEER. This CDR3 region has 15 residues. V lost 4 bases and J 5 bases, leaving 17 bases between the germline ends. This CDR3 is CASSPGVSPGETQYF. The CDR3 DNA follows: TGCGCCAGCAGCCCTGGAGTAAGTCCTGGGGAGACCCAGTACTTC.

This clone was picked up a small number of times. The chain links TRBV25-1 to TRBJ1-1; D is uncertain. The CDR3 is 15 amino acids. Deletions cut 4 bases from V and 4 bases from J, with 16 bases between. Germline V gene sequence: CDR1 MGHDK, CDR2 SYGVNS. The CDR3 spells CASSGRLPRGTEAFF. The DNA for the CDR3 is TGTGCCAGCAGTGGTCGCCTTCCACGGGGCACTGAAGCTTTCTTT.

V gene TRBV19 combines with J gene TRBJ2-3; 13 bases agree with TRBD2. The length of the CDR3 is 16 residues. The V gene's germline CDR1 is LNHDA and CDR2 SQIVND (reference sequence). The V segment lost 7 bases and the J segment 2 bases; nucleotides outside the gene matches: 6. For the CDR3, the DNA is TGTGCCAGTACTCGGACTAGCGGGAGTTACACAGATACGCAGTATTTT. This translates into CASTRTSGSYTDTQYF.

Comment on this clone: Other DNA sequences in this specimen translate into the identical CDR3. This chain connects TRBV4-3 to TRBJ1-2, with D possibly TRBD1 on 6 matching bases. The CDR3 totals 14 residues. V was pared by 0 bases and J by 8 bases, with 13 bases between. Looked up from germline, CDR1 is LGHNA and CDR2 is YSLEER. Here the CDR3 reads CASSQDRGIGGYTF. In DNA, the CDR3 is TGCGCCAGCAGCCAAGACAGGGGAATTGGCGGCTACACCTTC.